Listed here are 30 T cell receptor beta chains from one sample, sequenced in a study of T cells after yellow fever vaccination (dated 2019 in TCRdb). The meaning of the sample's treatment or condition label: live attenuated yellow fever vaccine strain. The receptor library was made with 5' RACE. Instrument on record: Illumina HiSeq 2500. Clones were called with MiXCR by TCRdb after fastp trimmed the public reads at Q25, and only in-frame beta chains were retained. Under each unique CDR3 protein, matching rows form one entry showing the most common genes and DNA. The sample has 80,000 to 100,000 distinct CDR3 sequences on record, approximately 9% of them singletons. In total, the top ten clones hold over 15% of the sample. This specimen was CD8+ T cells not binding an NS4B(214-222) dextramer, sorted from PBMCs, taken less than 16 days after the first yellow fever vaccination. The cell subset or site tag for this specimen amounts to: NS4B epitope dextramer-negative CD8 T cells. These receptors were obtained from a young man who received the YFV17D yellow fever vaccine.

This sequence joins TRBV5-4 and TRBJ2-3; 8 bases agree with TRBD1. The V and J ends lost 8 bases and 4 bases, in that order; junction bases with no gene match: 6. This CDR3 comprises 13 residues. Germline V CDR1 and CDR2: SGHNT, YYREEE (reference sequence). The chain's CDR3 is CASNRGAADTQYF. The CDR3 DNA sequence: TGTGCCAGTAACAGGGGGGCAGCAGATACGCAGTATTTT.

The V call is TRBV6-5, the J call TRBJ2-2, with TRBD2 identical over 8 bases. Germline lookup yields CDR1 MNHEY and CDR2 SVGAGI. The CDR3 runs to 19 residues. The V gene end was trimmed by 2 bases and the J gene end by 3 bases; junction bases not matched to a gene: 14. The CDR3 DNA reads as TGTGCCAGCAGTTACCCCCCGGGTAGCGGGGACCAGTACACCGGGGAGCTGTTTTTT. Translated: CASSYPPGSGDQYTGELFF.

This clonotype was counted only a few times. The chain uses TRBV5-5 and TRBJ2-5; unclear D gene. CDR3 size: 15 residues. The V end was cut by 4 bases, the J end by 5 bases, with 18 bases between. Germline CDR1 SGHKS, CDR2 YYEKEE (reference sequence). DNA for the CDR3: TGTGCCAGCAGCCACAACAGAGCTCCGGTGGAGACCCAGTACTTC. Translating gives CASSHNRAPVETQYF.

The chain couples TRBV6-5 to TRBJ1-1, with unresolved D. The CDR3 is 17 amino acids. Trimming left V 0 bases short and J 0 bases short, with 14 bases between. Per the germline V gene, CDR1 is MNHEY and CDR2 is SVGAGI. The chain's CDR3 is CASSYSGVGRMNTEAFF. The DNA for the CDR3 is TGTGCCAGCAGTTACTCTGGGGTCGGGAGGATGAACACTGAAGCTTTCTTT.

This clonotype appeared a few times. The CDR3 reads CASSFRSSNYGYTF. The DNA of the CDR3 is TGTGCCAGCAGTTTCCGGTCATCTAACTATGGCTACACCTTC. The gene calls are TRBV27 and TRBJ1-2; D gene ambiguous. Trimming left V 3 bases short and J 0 bases short, with 8 bases between. Germline V lookup: CDR1 MNHEY, CDR2 SMNVEV (reference sequence). The CDR3 has 14 amino acids.

Here the CDR3 DNA reads TGTGCCAGCACTCCGGGACAGGGGTATGGCTACACCTTC. Translating gives CASTPGQGYGYTF. The chain employs TRBV28 and TRBJ1-2; 10 bases are a match to TRBD1. Germline CDR1 is MDHEN and CDR2 is SYDVKM. This CDR3 has 13 residues. V was clipped by 7 bases and J by 5 bases; unmatched bases: 4.

The chain recombines TRBV4-1 with TRBJ2-7; D remains unclear. CDR1 and CDR2 from the germline V gene are MGHRA and YSYEKL. Trimming pared 5 bases from V and 1 base from J, leaving 18 bases between. The CDR3 spans 16 residues. The CDR3 loop reads CASSEGSLGLSYEQYF. DNA for the CDR3: TGCGCCAGCAGCGAAGGGTCCCTTGGCCTTTCCTACGAGCAGTACTTC.

The V call is TRBV4-1, the J call TRBJ2-1; 7 nucleotides line up with TRBD1. CDR1 and CDR2 (germline): MGHRA, YSYEKL. This CDR3 spans 17 amino acids. J gave up 0 bases and V 4 bases, and 9 bases lay outside the gene matches. CDR3 loop: CASSPRLGQSSYNEQFF. CDR3 bases: TGCGCCAGCAGCCCAAGGCTGGGACAGAGCTCCTACAATGAGCAGTTCTTC.

There are a few counts of this clonotype. The genes are TRBV7-2 and TRBJ1-5; 8 nucleotides agree with TRBD1. Germline V gene lookup returns CDR1 SGHTA and CDR2 FQGNSA. V gave up 5 bases and J gave up 4 bases; unmatched junction bases: 7. CDR3 length: 15 amino acids. The CDR3 protein is CASSARTGPNQPQHF. The CDR3 nucleotides are TGTGCCAGCAGCGCTAGGACAGGGCCAAATCAGCCCCAGCATTTT.

This clonotype was picked up a small number of times. V is TRBV9 and J is TRBJ2-1, with TRBD2 matching 9 bases. The CDR3 totals 14 residues. Germline V lookup: CDR1 SGDLS, CDR2 YYNGEE. V dropped 3 bases and J dropped 8; count of bases not matched to a gene: 6. The DNA of the CDR3 is TGTGCCAGCAGCGAAATGGCTAGCGGGGATGAGCAGTTCTTC. Translation gives CASSEMASGDEQFF.

This sequence joins TRBV5-1 and TRBJ1-6, with 12 bases lining up with TRBD1. This CDR3 is built from 18 residues. The germline CDR1 and CDR2 sequences are SGHRS and YFSETQ. Trimming at V came to 4 bases and at J to 9 bases, leaving 14 bases not matched to a gene. CDR3: CASSPGQGALRIGSPLHF. The CDR3 DNA follows: TGCGCCAGCAGCCCGGGACAGGGGGCGCTTCGTATAGGTTCACCCCTCCACTTT.

This clonotype was observed a handful of times. The rearrangement uses TRBV12-3 or TRBV12-4 and TRBJ1-2, with 8 bases matching TRBD1. This CDR3 comprises 15 residues. After removal of 5 bases from V and 3 bases from J, the junction contained 8 bases not matched to a gene. CDR3 coding DNA: TGTGCCAGCAGTCCGGGACAGGCCCCTGACTATGGCTACACCTTC. This encodes CASSPGQAPDYGYTF.

This clonotype has just a few counts. V is TRBV6-1 and J is TRBJ1-1; no clear D. Between the trimmed V and J ends, which lost 7 bases and 10 bases, there was a span of 16 bases. CDR1 is MNHNS, CDR2 SASEGT, per germline. The CDR3 length is 12 residues. CDR3 nucleotide sequence: TGTGCCAGCAACGGCCGCCGGTCCGTAGCTTTCTTT. Translated: CASNGRRSVAFF.

The chain recombines TRBV11-2 with TRBJ2-2; no clear D. The CDR3 has 11 amino acids. The V gene's germline CDR1 is SGHAT and CDR2 FQNNGV. The ends were cut back, 11 bases at V and 6 bases at J, with 10 bases in the middle. CDR3 DNA: TGTGCCGGTAGGGTTGCCGGGGAGCTGTTTTTT. Encoded protein: CAGRVAGELFF.

The V call is TRBV4-2, the J call TRBJ1-1; D is uncertain. This CDR3 is built from 12 residues. Germline loops: CDR1 LGHNA, CDR2 YNFKEQ. Trimming cost V 4 bases and J 8 bases, with 11 bases left between them. Here the CDR3 DNA reads TGTGCCAGCAGCCCGGCGGGCGGAGAAGCTTTCTTT. Protein product: CASSPAGGEAFF.

This chain connects TRBV7-2 to TRBJ2-7; TRBD1 agrees at 7 bases. The germline V gene encodes CDR1 SGHTA and CDR2 FQGNSA. This CDR3 contains 15 residues. With 4 bases clipped from V and 1 base from J, the junction kept 7 bases outside the gene matches. The CDR3 here is CASSSPWTGSYEQYF. CDR3 nucleotides: TGTGCCAGCAGCTCGCCGTGGACAGGATCCTACGAGCAGTACTTC.

This clonotype was seen only a few times. The V and J genes are TRBV7-9 and TRBJ2-7; D is perhaps TRBD1 (6 bases). This CDR3 spans 16 amino acids. The germline gives CDR1 SEHNR, CDR2 FQNEAQ (reference sequence). V lost 11 bases to trimming and J lost 3 bases, with 26 bases between them. CDR3 in DNA: TGTGCCTCTTCTGCCCCCCAATCGGGGACATTCTACGAGCAGTACTTC. Its protein is CASSAPQSGTFYEQYF.

In its sample, this clonotype was seen a few times. The chain joins TRBV7-9 to TRBJ1-2, with unresolved D. This CDR3 spans 14 amino acids. Trimming stripped 6 bases from V and 8 bases from J, with 19 bases between. Germline V CDR1 and CDR2: SEHNR, FQNEAQ (reference sequence). This CDR3 is CASRPKGYGEGYTF. The CDR3 DNA sequence: TGTGCCAGCAGGCCAAAAGGGTACGGCGAAGGCTACACCTTC.

The rearrangement joins TRBV5-1 to TRBJ1-1; tentatively, D is TRBD1 (5 bases). This CDR3 comprises 16 residues. Germline CDR1 and CDR2: SGHRS and YFSETQ. V was clipped by 4 bases and J by 3 bases, with 19 bases between them. CDR3 amino acids: CASSPGLGGQHTEAFF. In nucleotides, the CDR3 is TGCGCCAGCAGCCCGGGGTTGGGAGGACAACACACTGAAGCTTTCTTT.

The table lists this clonotype with many counts. The J gene is TRBJ1-1, the V gene TRBV4-1; D may be TRBD1 (6 bases). Trimming removed 0 bases from V and 4 bases from J, with 12 bases in between. The CDR3 spans 15 residues. In germline, CDR1 is MGHRA, CDR2 YSYEKL. The CDR3 DNA follows: TGCGCCAGCAGCCAAGACCTGAGGGGGGGCACTGAAGCTTTCTTT. It codes for CASSQDLRGGTEAFF.

The chain recombines TRBV25-1 with TRBJ1-1; D not resolved. The CDR3 covers 13 residues. Trimming left V 6 bases short and J 4 bases short, with 12 bases between. Germline V gene data show CDR1 as MGHDK and CDR2 as SYGVNS. The CDR3 nucleotides are TGTGCCAGCAGGGGCACAGAGACCACTGAAGCTTTCTTT. The encoded protein is CASRGTETTEAFF. The complete variable domain, with remaining parts taken from reference TRBV25-1 and TRBJ1-1, reads EADIYQTPRYLVIGTGKKITLECSQTMGHDKMYWYQQDPGMELHLIHYSYGVNSTEKGDLSSESTVSRIRTEHFPLTLESARPSHTSQYLCASRGTETTEAFFGQGTRLTVV.

Only a few counts were recorded for this clonotype. The chain carries TRBV13 and TRBJ2-3; 9 bases are a match to TRBD2. CDR1 PRHDT and CDR2 FYEKMQ come from the germline V gene (reference sequence). This CDR3 has 15 residues. With 6 bases clipped from V and 2 bases from J, the junction kept 6 bases outside the gene matches. In nucleotides, the CDR3 is TGTGCCAGCAGTGCGAGCGGGGGGATCACAGATACGCAGTATTTT. Translating it yields CASSASGGITDTQYF.

This clonotype was detected many times. V is TRBV6-1 and J is TRBJ2-3; 8 positions match TRBD2. Germline-derived CDR1 and CDR2 are MNHNS and SASEGT. The CDR3 contains 14 residues. The ends lost 1 base at V and 3 bases at J; junction bases unmatched: 0. The CDR3 nucleotides read TGTGCCAGCAGTGAAGGACTAGCGACAGATACGCAGTATTTT. This translates into CASSEGLATDTQYF.

This clonotype was seen more than once but under ten times. V usage is TRBV15 and J usage is TRBJ2-5; D remains ambiguous. CDR1 LNHNV and CDR2 YYDKDF come from the germline V gene (reference sequence). The CDR3 is made up of 14 amino acids. The V and J ends lost 5 bases and 2 bases respectively, with 12 bases between them. DNA of the CDR3: TGTGCCACCAGCCTGCCGGCTGGGCAAGAGACCCAGTACTTC. Amino acid sequence: CATSLPAGQETQYF.

This clonotype was picked up many times. J is TRBJ2-1 and V is TRBV27; the match to TRBD2 covers 13 bases. V shed 5 bases and J 2 bases; nucleotides not matched to a gene: 9. Germline CDR1 MNHEY, CDR2 SMNVEV (reference sequence). The CDR3 spans 18 residues. The CDR3 spells CASSAGTSGETPYNEQFF. The CDR3, as DNA: TGTGCCAGCAGTGCTGGGACTAGCGGGGAGACACCCTACAATGAGCAGTTCTTC.

A remark on this clonotype: At one of its ends the junction is not consistent with the germline gene, which may arise from a read error. The chain is built from TRBV7-7 and TRBJ1-1, with D unclear. The CDR3 contains 13 residues. Looked up from germline, CDR1 is SSHAT and CDR2 is FNYEAQ (reference sequence). The CDR3 reads CASSLGEDSIPFF. Written as DNA, the CDR3 is TGTGCTAGCAGCTTAGGAGAGGACTCCATACCTTTCTTT.

This clonotype appeared a few times. The chain has TRBV20-1 and TRBJ2-1; TRBD1 matches at 7 bases. CDR1 is DFQATT and CDR2 is SNEGSKA in the germline V gene (reference sequence). V was clipped by 5 bases and J by 11 bases; unmatched bases: 6. The CDR3 extends over 11 amino acids. CDR3 in amino acids: CSAGYRGKQFF. The CDR3 coding sequence is TGCAGTGCTGGGTACAGGGGAAAGCAGTTCTTC.

The rearrangement uses TRBV4-3 and TRBJ2-7, with 8 bases fitting TRBD1. The CDR3 consists of 13 residues. V lost 2 bases, J lost 6 bases, and 3 bases stayed unmatched. Germline V gives CDR1 LGHNA, CDR2 YSLEER. CDR3 DNA: TGCGCCAGCAGCCAACACAGGGGGGTCGAGCAGTACTTC. Translated, it gives CASSQHRGVEQYF.

The CDR3 sequence: CASSSLFLTSGGTGANVLTF. DNA for the CDR3: TGTGCCAGCAGCTCCCTTTTCTTGACTAGCGGGGGTACTGGGGCCAACGTCCTGACTTTC. This chain connects TRBV11-1 to TRBJ2-6, with 12 positions matching TRBD2. Germline V CDR1 and CDR2: SGHAT, FQDESV (reference sequence). V lost 4 bases and J lost 2; bases outside the gene matches: 12. The CDR3 runs to 20 residues.

This rearrangement joins TRBV20-1 to TRBJ2-7, with TRBD1 matching over 7 bases. CDR1 and CDR2 from the germline V gene are DFQATT and SNEGSKA (reference sequence). The CDR3 extends over 19 amino acids. The trim removed 0 bases at V and 1 base at J, leaving 18 bases unmatched. The CDR3 sequence: CSARDSTTGPNRISYEQYV. The CDR3 DNA is TGCAGTGCTAGAGATTCCACGACAGGGCCTAACCGGATTTCCTACGAGCAGTACGTC.